The clone carrying this T cell receptor (beta chain) was seen a few times. CDR1 and CDR2 from the germline V gene are SNHLY and FYNNEI. The length of the CDR3 is 12 residues. V shed 4 bases and J shed 7 bases, with 10 bases lying between them. These data are taken from a study of blood T cell repertoires in COVID-19. Study-level background: Some COVID-19 samples were acute and others convalescent; all came from the United States, Italy and Spain. From T cells, B-cell-depleted T cells, or PBMCs came the material, which was cDNA or gDNA.

Original analysis: Nucleated cell number was recorded as an estimate derived from reference gene primer amplification. The table came from immunoSEQ multiplex PCR; TCRdb's copy has only in-frame clones and leaves some out. That table is the source of V, J and clone size, and D and trimming were worked out from the DNA. The data contain tens of thousands of clones, about four fifths of them singletons. This clonotype was obtained from a man between 65 and 85 years old with acute or convalescent COVID-19. The V call is TRBV2, the J call TRBJ1-2; D call uncertain. Material: peripheral blood. The CDR3 sequence is CASSGDSPGYTF. In DNA, the CDR3 is TGTGCCAGCAGTGGCGACTCCCCTGGCTACACCTTC.